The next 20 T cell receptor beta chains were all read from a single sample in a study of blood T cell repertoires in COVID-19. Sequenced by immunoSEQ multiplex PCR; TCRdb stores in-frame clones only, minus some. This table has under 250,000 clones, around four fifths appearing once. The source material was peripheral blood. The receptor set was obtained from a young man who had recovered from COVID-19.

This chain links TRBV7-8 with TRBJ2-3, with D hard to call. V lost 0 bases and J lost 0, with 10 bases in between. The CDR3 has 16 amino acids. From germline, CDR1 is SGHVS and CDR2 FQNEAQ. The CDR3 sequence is CASSLASLASTDTQYF. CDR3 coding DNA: TGTGCCAGCAGCTTAGCATCACTCGCTAGCACAGATACGCAGTATTTT.

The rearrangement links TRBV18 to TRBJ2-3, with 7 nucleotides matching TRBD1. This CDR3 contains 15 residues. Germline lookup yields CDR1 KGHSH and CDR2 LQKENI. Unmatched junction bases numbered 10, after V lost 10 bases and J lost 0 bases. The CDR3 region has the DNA TGTGCCACGGGACAGAGCCCATCTAGCACAGATACGCAGTATTTT. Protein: CATGQSPSSTDTQYF. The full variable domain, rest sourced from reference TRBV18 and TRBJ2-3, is NAGVMQNPRHLVRRRGQEARLRCSPMKGHSHVYWYRQLPEEGLKFMVYLQKENIIDESGMPKERFSAEFPKEGPSILRIQQVVRGDSAAYFCATGQSPSSTDTQYFGPGTRLTVL.

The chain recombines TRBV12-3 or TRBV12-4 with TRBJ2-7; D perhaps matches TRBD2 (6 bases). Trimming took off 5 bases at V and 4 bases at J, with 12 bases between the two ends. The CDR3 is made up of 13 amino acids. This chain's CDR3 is CASSHGREYEQYV. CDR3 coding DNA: TGTGCCAGCAGTCACGGCCGGGAGTACGAGCAGTACGTC.

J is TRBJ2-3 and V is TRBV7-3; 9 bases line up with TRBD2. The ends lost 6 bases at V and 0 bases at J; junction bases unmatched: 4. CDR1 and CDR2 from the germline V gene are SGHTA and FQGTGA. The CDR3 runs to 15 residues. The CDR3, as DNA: TGTGCCAGCAGTGGTAGCGGGGGAAGCACAGATACGCAGTATTTT. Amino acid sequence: CASSGSGGSTDTQYF.

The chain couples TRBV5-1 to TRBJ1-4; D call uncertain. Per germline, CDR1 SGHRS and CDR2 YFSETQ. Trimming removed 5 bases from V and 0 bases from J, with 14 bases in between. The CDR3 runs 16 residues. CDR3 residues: CASSGAGTPTNEKLFF. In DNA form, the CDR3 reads TGCGCCAGCAGTGGCGCAGGAACTCCAACTAATGAAAAACTGTTTTTT. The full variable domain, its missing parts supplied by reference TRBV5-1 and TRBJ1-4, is KAGVTQTPRYLIKTRGQQVTLSCSPISGHRSVSWYQQTPGQGLQFLFEYFSETQRNKGNFPGRFSGRQFSNSRSEMNVSTLELGDSALYLCASSGAGTPTNEKLFFGSGTQLSVL.

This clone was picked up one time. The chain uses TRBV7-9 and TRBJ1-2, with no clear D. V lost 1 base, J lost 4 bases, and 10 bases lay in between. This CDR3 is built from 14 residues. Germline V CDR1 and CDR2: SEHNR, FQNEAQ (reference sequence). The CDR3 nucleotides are TGTGCCAGCAGCTTAGTAGCCGAATTCTATGGCTACACCTTC. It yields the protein CASSLVAEFYGYTF. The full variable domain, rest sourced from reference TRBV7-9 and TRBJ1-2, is DTGVSQNPRHKITKRGQNVTFRCDPISEHNRLYWYRQTLGQGPEFLTYFQNEAQLEKSRLLSDRFSAERPKGSFSTLEIQRTEQGDSAMYLCASSLVAEFYGYTFGSGTRLTVV.

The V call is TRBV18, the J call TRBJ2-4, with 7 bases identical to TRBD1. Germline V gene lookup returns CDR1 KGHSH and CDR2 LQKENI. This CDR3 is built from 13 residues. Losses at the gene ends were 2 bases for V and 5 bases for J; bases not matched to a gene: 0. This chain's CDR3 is CASSPGQENIQYF. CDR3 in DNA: TGTGCCAGCTCACCAGGACAGGAAAACATTCAGTACTTC.

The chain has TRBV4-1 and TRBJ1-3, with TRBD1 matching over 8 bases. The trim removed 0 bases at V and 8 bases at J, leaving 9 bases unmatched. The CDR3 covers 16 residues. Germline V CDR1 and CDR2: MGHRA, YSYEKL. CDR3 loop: CASSQEIQGVRDTIYF. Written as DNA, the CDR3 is TGCGCCAGCAGCCAAGAAATACAGGGGGTTCGGGACACCATATATTTT.

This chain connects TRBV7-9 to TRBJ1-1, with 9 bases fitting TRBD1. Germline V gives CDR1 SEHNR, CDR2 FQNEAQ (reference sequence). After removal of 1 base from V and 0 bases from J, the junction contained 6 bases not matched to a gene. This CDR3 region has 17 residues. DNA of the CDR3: TGTGCCAGCAGCTTAGAAGTGGGACAGGGAGTGAACACTGAAGCTTTCTTT. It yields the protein CASSLEVGQGVNTEAFF.

Here the CDR3 reads CASSDFWGRETQYF. CDR3 nucleotides: TGTGCCAGCAGTGATTTTTGGGGCCGAGAGACCCAGTACTTC. V usage is TRBV2 and J usage is TRBJ2-5; a weak D match, TRBD1 (5 bases). Germline CDR1 and CDR2: SNHLY and FYNNEI. This CDR3 has 14 amino acids. V was trimmed by 3 bases and J by 4 bases, leaving 12 bases between them. Looking up the rest from reference TRBV2 and TRBJ2-5 gives the full variable domain: EPEVTQTPSHQVTQMGQEVILRCVPISNHLYFYWYRQILGQKVEFLVSFYNNEISEKSEIFDDQFSVERPDGSNFTLKIRSTKLEDSAMYFCASSDFWGRETQYFGPGTRLLVL.

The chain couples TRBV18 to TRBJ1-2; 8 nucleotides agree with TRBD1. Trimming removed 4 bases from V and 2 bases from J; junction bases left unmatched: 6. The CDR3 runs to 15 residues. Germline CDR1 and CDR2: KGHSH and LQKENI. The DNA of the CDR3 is TGTGCCAGCTCACAGGGGACAGGAACAAACTATGGCTACACCTTC. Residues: CASSQGTGTNYGYTF.

The CDR3 is CASSLDARVGEQFF. The CDR3 nucleotides read TGCGCCAGCAGCTTGGACGCCAGGGTTGGGGAGCAGTTCTTC. The V gene is TRBV5-1, the J gene TRBJ2-1, with a weak D call TRBD1 (5 bases). Germline lookup yields CDR1 SGHRS and CDR2 YFSETQ. Trimming shortened V by 0 bases and J by 10 bases, and 14 bases separated the two germline ends. This CDR3 has 14 residues. Based on the CDR3 plus reference TRBV5-1 and TRBJ2-1, the full variable domain is KAGVTQTPRYLIKTRGQQVTLSCSPISGHRSVSWYQQTPGQGLQFLFEYFSETQRNKGNFPGRFSGRQFSNSRSEMNVSTLELGDSALYLCASSLDARVGEQFFGPGTRLTVL.

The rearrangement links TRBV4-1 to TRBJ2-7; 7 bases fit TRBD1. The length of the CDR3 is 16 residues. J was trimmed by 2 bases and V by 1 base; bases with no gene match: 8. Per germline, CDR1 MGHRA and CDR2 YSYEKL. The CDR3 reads CASSQAPGQRTYEQYF. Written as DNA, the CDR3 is TGCGCCAGCAGCCAAGCGCCGGGACAGCGCACCTACGAGCAGTACTTC.

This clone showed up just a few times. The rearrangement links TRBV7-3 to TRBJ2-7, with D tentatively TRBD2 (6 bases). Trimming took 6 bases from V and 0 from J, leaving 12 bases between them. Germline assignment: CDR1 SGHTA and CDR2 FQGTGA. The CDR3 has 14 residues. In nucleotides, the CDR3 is TGTGCCAGCAGGCGGACCGGGAGCTCCTACGAGCAGTACTTC. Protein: CASRRTGSSYEQYF.

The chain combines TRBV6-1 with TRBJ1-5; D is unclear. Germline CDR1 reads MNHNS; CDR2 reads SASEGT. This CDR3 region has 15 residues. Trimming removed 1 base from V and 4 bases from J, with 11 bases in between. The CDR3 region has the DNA TGTGCCAGCAGTGAAGGCGCGGGATGGAATCAGCCCCAGCATTTT. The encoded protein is CASSEGAGWNQPQHF.

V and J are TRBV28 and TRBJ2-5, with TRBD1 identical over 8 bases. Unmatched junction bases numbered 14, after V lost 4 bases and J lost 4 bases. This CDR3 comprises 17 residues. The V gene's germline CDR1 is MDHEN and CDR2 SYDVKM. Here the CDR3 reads CASSSRMGTGFTETQYF. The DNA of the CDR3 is TGTGCCAGCAGTTCTAGGATGGGGACAGGTTTTACAGAGACCCAGTACTTC.

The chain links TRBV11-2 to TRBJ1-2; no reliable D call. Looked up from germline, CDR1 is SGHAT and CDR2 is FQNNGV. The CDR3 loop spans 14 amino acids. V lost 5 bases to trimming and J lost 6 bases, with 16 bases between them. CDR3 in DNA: TGTGCCAGCAGCCACGAGACGTGGGCAGATGGCTACACCTTC. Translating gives CASSHETWADGYTF.

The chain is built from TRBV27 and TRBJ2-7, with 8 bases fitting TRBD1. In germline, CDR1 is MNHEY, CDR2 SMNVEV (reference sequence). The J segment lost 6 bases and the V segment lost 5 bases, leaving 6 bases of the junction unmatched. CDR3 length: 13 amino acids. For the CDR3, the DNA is TGTGCCAGCAGTCTTGACAGGGGTGGCGAGCAGTACTTC. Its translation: CASSLDRGGEQYF.

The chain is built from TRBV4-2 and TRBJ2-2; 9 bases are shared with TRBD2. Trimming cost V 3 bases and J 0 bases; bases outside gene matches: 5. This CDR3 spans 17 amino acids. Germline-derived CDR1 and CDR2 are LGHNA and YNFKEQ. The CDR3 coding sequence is TGTGCCAGCAGCCAGGCACCTAGCGGGGCGAACACCGGGGAGCTGTTTTTT. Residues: CASSQAPSGANTGELFF.

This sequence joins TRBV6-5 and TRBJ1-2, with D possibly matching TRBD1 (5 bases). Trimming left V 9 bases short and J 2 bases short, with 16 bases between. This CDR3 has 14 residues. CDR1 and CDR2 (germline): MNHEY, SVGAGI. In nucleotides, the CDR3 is TGTGCCAGTACCGCCGGGACTGCGAACTATGGCTACACCTTC. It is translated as CASTAGTANYGYTF.